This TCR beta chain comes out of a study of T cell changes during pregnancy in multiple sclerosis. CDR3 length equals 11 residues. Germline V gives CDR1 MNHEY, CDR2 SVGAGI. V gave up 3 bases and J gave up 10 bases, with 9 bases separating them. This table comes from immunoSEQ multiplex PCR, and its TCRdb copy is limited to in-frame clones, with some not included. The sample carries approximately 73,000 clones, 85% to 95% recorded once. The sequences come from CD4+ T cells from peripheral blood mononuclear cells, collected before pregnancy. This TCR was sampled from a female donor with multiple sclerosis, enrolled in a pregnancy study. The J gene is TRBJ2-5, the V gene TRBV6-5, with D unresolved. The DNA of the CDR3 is TGTGCCAGCAGTTATAAAATAATCCAGTACTTC. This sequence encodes CASSYKIIQYF.